This TCR beta chain was sequenced in a study of CD8 T cells in ankylosing spondylitis. This clonotype was detected many times. Its antigen is currently unknown. General study findings and limits: Ankylosing spondylitis blood seemed to carry a telltale TCR beta motif made of eight highly homologous variants.

V trimming: 3 bases; J trimming: 7 bases; junction bases outside the gene matches: 6. The CDR3 is 15 amino acids. Germline CDR1 is ENHRY and CDR2 is SYGVKD. TCRdb processed the 5' RACE reads anew with MiXCR; each CDR3 protein has one entry. The data hold approximately 290,000 distinct CDR3 sequences, with roughly 20% observed a single time. The specimen was blood, either unsorted or a sorted T cell fraction (not recorded which). This chain connects TRBV10-3 to TRBJ2-2; TRBD1 matches at 9 bases. The sequence was obtained from a female donor with ankylosing spondylitis or in good health (not recorded which). The CDR3: CAISEWGQGSGELFF. In DNA form, the CDR3 reads TGTGCCATCAGTGAATGGGGACAGGGAAGCGGGGAGCTGTTTTTT.